The 23 T cell receptor beta chains reported below all come from one sample, sequenced in a study of B cell selection in AIRE deficiency. Measured with immunoSEQ multiplex PCR; TCRdb has only the in-frame clones, and not every one. The sample lists tens of thousands of clones, 94% occurring once. Sorted regulatory T cells were CD4-positive, CD25-high and CD127-low or negative. The sample was Tregs sorted from PBMCs. The receptors were sampled from a human donor with AIRE deficiency.

The chain employs TRBV7-7 and TRBJ1-4; TRBD1 matches 8 bases. CDR3 size: 14 residues. Per germline, CDR1 SSHAT and CDR2 FNYEAQ (reference sequence). V lost 6 bases, J lost 4 bases, and 4 bases stayed unmatched. Written as DNA, the CDR3 is TGTGCCAGCAGACGCGACAGGGGTAATGAAAAACTGTTTTTT. As protein: CASRRDRGNEKLFF. Variable domain in full (rest from reference TRBV7-7 and TRBJ1-4): GAGVSQSPRYKVTKRGQDVTLRCDPISSHATLYWYQQALGQGPEFLTYFNYEAQPDKSGLPSDRFSAERPEGSISTLTIQRTEQRDSAMYRCASRRDRGNEKLFFGSGTQLSVL.

V gene TRBV6-5 combines with J gene TRBJ2-7; perhaps D is TRBD1 or TRBD2 (5 bases each). The CDR3 extends over 13 amino acids. V lost 5 bases, J lost 6 bases, and 14 bases lay in between. The germline gives CDR1 MNHEY, CDR2 SVGAGI. In DNA form, the CDR3 reads TGTGCCAGCAGTGGGACGGCCACGCGCGAGCAGTACTTC. It codes for CASSGTATREQYF.

The chain joins TRBV6-1 to TRBJ2-6; D gene ambiguous. Germline CDR1 and CDR2: MNHNS and SASEGT. V lost 4 bases and J lost 2, with 9 bases in between. The CDR3 is made up of 15 amino acids. CDR3 residues: CASSVWGPGANVLTF. The DNA for the CDR3 is TGTGCCAGCAGTGTATGGGGTCCTGGGGCCAACGTCCTGACTTTC.

The V gene is TRBV27, the J gene TRBJ2-1; 7 nucleotides line up with TRBD2. This CDR3 is built from 18 residues. From germline, CDR1 is MNHEY and CDR2 SMNVEV (reference sequence). V shed 5 bases, J shed 6 bases, and the junction held 19 bases outside the gene matches. CDR3 DNA: TGTGCCAGCAGTCCCCTTGCGATCAGACGGGAGGACCGCAATGAGCAGTTCTTC. This gives the protein CASSPLAIRREDRNEQFF.

This rearrangement joins TRBV6-5 to TRBJ1-5; D is ambiguous. From germline, CDR1 is MNHEY and CDR2 SVGAGI. There are 14 residues in the CDR3. V was clipped by 4 bases and J by 3 bases, with 10 bases between them. The CDR3 sequence is CASSFSGFNQPQHF. For the CDR3, the DNA is TGTGCCAGCAGTTTCTCCGGGTTCAATCAGCCCCAGCATTTT.

The chain combines TRBV11-2 with TRBJ2-5; D is possibly TRBD1 or TRBD2 (5 bases each). The V end was cut by 1 base, the J end by 2 bases, with 11 bases between. The CDR3 runs 15 residues. Germline assignment: CDR1 SGHAT and CDR2 FQNNGV. CDR3 residues: CASSLVAGAQETQYF. DNA for the CDR3: TGTGCCAGCAGCTTAGTCGCCGGGGCTCAAGAGACCCAGTACTTC.

The chain employs TRBV5-6 and TRBJ2-2, with 11 bases aligning to TRBD2. This CDR3 region has 16 residues. The germline CDR1 and CDR2 sequences are SGHDT and YYEEEE. Trimming took 5 bases from V and 2 from J; bases not matched to a gene: 5. CDR3 in amino acids: CASRWGTSGNTGELFF. CDR3 sequence (DNA): TGTGCCAGCAGGTGGGGGACTAGCGGAAACACCGGGGAGCTGTTTTTT.

The chain has TRBV19 and TRBJ2-4, with 8 bases matching TRBD1. Germline CDR1 is LNHDA and CDR2 is SQIVND (reference sequence). The CDR3 loop spans 13 amino acids. Trimming removed 5 bases from V and 10 bases from J; junction bases left unmatched: 7. The DNA of the CDR3 is TGTGCCAGTAGTTCACGGACAGGGTGGATTCAGTACTTC. It specifies CASSSRTGWIQYF.

This clone appeared once. V gene TRBV11-3 combines with J gene TRBJ2-7; D remains ambiguous. The CDR3 is made up of 15 amino acids. With 4 bases removed from V and 4 bases from J, the gap between germline ends came to 17 bases. Germline assignment: CDR1 SGHNT and CDR2 YENEEA. The CDR3 sequence is CASSYLSESIYEQYF. The CDR3, as DNA: TGTGCCAGCAGCTACCTATCGGAGAGCATTTACGAGCAGTACTTC.

V gene TRBV9 combines with J gene TRBJ2-7, with 7 bases identical to TRBD2. With V trimmed by 0 bases and J by 2 bases, 11 bases remained unmatched. The germline CDR1 and CDR2 sequences are SGDLS and YYNGEE. The CDR3 covers 17 residues. Here the CDR3 DNA reads TGTGCCAGCAGCGTAGGGTCTAGCGGAACGCTAACCTACGAGCAGTACTTC. It encodes CASSVGSSGTLTYEQYF.

The CDR3 protein is CAISESAGGLTSSYEQYF. CDR3 DNA: TGTGCCATCAGTGAGTCGGCAGGGGGCCTAACTAGCTCCTACGAGCAGTACTTC. The chain is built from TRBV10-3 and TRBJ2-7; 8 positions match TRBD1. CDR3 length equals 18 residues. V shed 0 bases, J shed 0 bases, and the junction held 10 bases outside the gene matches. Germline V gene lookup returns CDR1 ENHRY and CDR2 SYGVKD.

This chain joins TRBV5-8 and TRBJ2-7, with 7 positions matching TRBD2. This CDR3 has 15 amino acids. The germline V gene has CDR1 SGHTS and CDR2 YDEGEE. With 2 bases clipped from V and 3 bases from J, the junction kept 8 bases outside the gene matches. The chain's CDR3 is CASSFRTRKNYEQYF. The CDR3 DNA sequence: TGTGCCAGCAGCTTTCGGACTAGAAAGAACTACGAGCAGTACTTC.

The V gene is TRBV7-2, the J gene TRBJ2-3; D gene ambiguous. With 2 bases removed from V and 8 bases from J, the gap between germline ends came to 5 bases. Germline CDR1 reads SGHTA; CDR2 reads FQGNSA. The CDR3 is 11 residues long. CDR3 sequence (DNA): TGTGCCAGCAGCTTATGGGGTACGCAGTATTTT. Amino acid sequence: CASSLWGTQYF. Full variable domain (missing parts from reference TRBV7-2 and TRBJ2-3): GAGVSQSPSNKVTEKGKDVELRCDPISGHTALYWYRQSLGQGLEFLIYFQGNSAPDKSGLPSDRFSAERTGGSVSTLTIQRTQQEDSAVYLCASSLWGTQYFGPGTRLTVL.

The chain couples TRBV28 to TRBJ2-1, with 15 bases matching TRBD2. Trimming removed 4 bases from V and 6 bases from J; junction bases left unmatched: 4. The CDR3 has 16 residues. CDR1 and CDR2 from the germline V gene are MDHEN and SYDVKM. The CDR3 coding sequence is TGTGCCAGCAGTTCGGGACTAGCGGGAGGTGGCAATGAGCAGTTCTTC. Amino acid sequence: CASSSGLAGGGNEQFF.

This chain's CDR3 is CASSRIGGLAGASYEQYF. The CDR3 bases are TGTGCCAGCAGCCGTATTGGGGGACTAGCGGGAGCCTCCTACGAGCAGTACTTC. The V gene is TRBV7-2, the J gene TRBJ2-7; 14 nucleotides line up with TRBD2. Germline CDR1 SGHTA, CDR2 FQGNSA. This CDR3 spans 18 amino acids. Trimming at V came to 5 bases and at J to 0 bases, leaving 9 bases not matched to a gene.

The chain couples TRBV5-4 to TRBJ2-7, with TRBD2 identical over 13 bases. The germline gives CDR1 SGHNT, CDR2 YYREEE (reference sequence). The CDR3 runs to 16 residues. V trimming: 4 bases; J trimming: 3 bases; junction bases outside the gene matches: 7. The CDR3 nucleotides read TGTGCCAGCAGCCAGGAGGGACTAGCGGGGATCTACGAGCAGTACTTC. Translated: CASSQEGLAGIYEQYF.

The gene calls are TRBV7-9 and TRBJ2-7; D unresolved. The V gene's germline CDR1 is SEHNR and CDR2 FQNEAQ (reference sequence). The V end was cut by 0 bases, the J end by 4 bases, with 13 bases between. The CDR3 runs to 15 residues. The CDR3 sequence is CASSLAWGLGYEQYF. The CDR3 nucleotides are TGTGCCAGCAGCTTAGCCTGGGGTCTCGGGTACGAGCAGTACTTC.

The rearrangement uses TRBV6-5 and TRBJ2-7, with 9 bases matching TRBD1. This CDR3 spans 13 amino acids. Per germline, CDR1 MNHEY and CDR2 SVGAGI. Unmatched junction bases numbered 6, after V lost 9 bases and J lost 3 bases. As DNA, the CDR3 is TGTGCCAGTTCTGACAGGGGGGGCTACGAGCAGTACTTC. Translating it yields CASSDRGGYEQYF.

This clone was seen a single time. This chain uses TRBV30 with TRBJ1-6; D not certain. The CDR3 is made up of 11 amino acids. V lost 2 bases and J lost 7, with 3 bases in between. Germline V gene data show CDR1 as GTSNPN and CDR2 as SVGIG (reference sequence). This chain's CDR3 is CAWSRNSPLHF. Here the CDR3 DNA reads TGTGCCTGGAGTAGGAATTCACCCCTCCACTTT.

The chain combines TRBV4-3 with TRBJ2-1; D gene ambiguous. Germline V gives CDR1 LGHNA, CDR2 YSLEER. The CDR3 length is 13 residues. The ends were cut back, 0 bases at V and 4 bases at J, with 4 bases in the middle. The CDR3 loop reads CASSQDSYNEQFF. CDR3 in DNA: TGCGCCAGCAGCCAAGACAGTTACAATGAGCAGTTCTTC.

This chain uses TRBV7-8 with TRBJ2-3; no definite D call. V lost 5 bases and J lost 4, with 13 bases in between. The CDR3 has 14 residues. Germline V gene data show CDR1 as SGHVS and CDR2 as FQNEAQ. CDR3 sequence (DNA): TGTGCCAGCAGCCTAACAATATGGGCAGATACGCAGTATTTT. Protein sequence: CASSLTIWADTQYF.

The chain couples TRBV28 to TRBJ2-7, with 7 bases lining up with TRBD1. V lost 6 bases and J lost 5; bases outside the gene matches: 16. CDR1 and CDR2 (germline): MDHEN, SYDVKM. This CDR3 has 16 amino acids. CDR3 DNA sequence: TGTGCCAGCAGACCACGGAAAGACAGGGAACTCGACGAGCAGTACTTC. Its translation: CASRPRKDRELDEQYF.

Turning to this clone: Other DNA sequences in this specimen translate into the identical CDR3. The chain couples TRBV18 to TRBJ1-1, with D unresolved. CDR1 is KGHSH and CDR2 is LQKENI in the germline V gene. The ends were cut back, 3 bases at V and 4 bases at J, with 3 bases in the middle. The CDR3 extends over 11 amino acids. This chain's CDR3 is CASSPGTEAFF. CDR3 DNA sequence: TGTGCCAGCTCACCGGGCACTGAAGCTTTCTTT.